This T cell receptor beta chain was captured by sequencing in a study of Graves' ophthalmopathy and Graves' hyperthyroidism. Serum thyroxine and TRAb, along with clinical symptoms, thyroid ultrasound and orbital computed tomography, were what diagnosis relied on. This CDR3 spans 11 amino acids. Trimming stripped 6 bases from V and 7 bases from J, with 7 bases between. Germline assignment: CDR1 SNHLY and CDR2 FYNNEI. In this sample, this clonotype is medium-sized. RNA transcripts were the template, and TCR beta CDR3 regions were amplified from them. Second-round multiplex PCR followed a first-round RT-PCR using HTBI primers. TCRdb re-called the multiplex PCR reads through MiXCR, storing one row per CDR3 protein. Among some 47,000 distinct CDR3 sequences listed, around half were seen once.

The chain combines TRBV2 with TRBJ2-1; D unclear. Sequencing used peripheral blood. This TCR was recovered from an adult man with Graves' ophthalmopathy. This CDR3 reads CASRLGNEQFF. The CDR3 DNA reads TGTGCCAGCAGGTTGGGGAATGAGCAGTTCTTC. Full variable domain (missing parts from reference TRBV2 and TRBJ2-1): EPEVTQTPSHQVTQMGQEVILRCVPISNHLYFYWYRQILGQKVEFLVSFYNNEISEKSEIFDDQFSVERPDGSNFTLKIRSTKLEDSAMYFCASRLGNEQFFGPGTRLTVL.